This TCR beta chain originates from a study of shared clonotypes between healthy human individuals. Study as a whole: Used for every donor were three CD4 naive, three CD4 memory, two CD8 naive and one CD8 memory plate.

This clone was picked up a small number of times. Data came from immunoSEQ multiplex PCR; TCRdb stores just in-frame clones and leaves some out. The sample lists around 1 million clones; less than 85% were seen once. Germline V lookup: CDR1 SGHNT, CDR2 YYREEE (reference sequence). J was trimmed by 2 bases and V by 3 bases; bases with no gene match: 3. The CDR3 loop spans 14 amino acids. V gene TRBV5-4 combines with J gene TRBJ2-7, with 9 bases matching TRBD1. The sample consisted of memory CD4+ T cells sorted from blood. The subset: CD45RA-negative fraction. The clonotype was recovered from a man aged 18 to 29 in good health. The CDR3 sequence: CASSSGTGPYEQYF. CDR3 in DNA: TGTGCCAGCAGCTCGGGGACAGGGCCCTACGAGCAGTACTTC.